This record looks at one T cell receptor (beta chain) sequence and its context. Its antigen is unknown. The data stem from a study of T-cell reconstitution after alpha-beta-depleted transplantation in children. This sample's TCRbeta library carried unique molecular identifier barcodes. MiXCR, applied by TCRdb to the PCR reads, yields one record per CDR3 protein. This table holds fewer than 500,000 distinct CDR3 sequences, approximately 41% found once. Germline V gene sequence: CDR1 SGHTA, CDR2 FQGNSA. V dropped 7 bases and J dropped 4; count of bases not matched to a gene: 11. The CDR3 runs to 15 residues. Study-wide results and caveats: Roughly two months post-transplant, alpha-beta T cells reportedly originated from several hundred graft clones that had expanded.

This clonotype originated in a girl aged 2 to 9 with aplastic anemia, due to receive a stem cell transplant. The sample was PBMCs, taken before TCRalphabeta/CD19-depleted stem cell transplant. J is TRBJ2-3 and V is TRBV7-2, with 7 bases identical to TRBD2. CDR3 nucleotides: TGTGCCAGCACCACTAGCGTACATTGGGCAGATACGCAGTATTTT. Translation gives CASTTSVHWADTQYF.